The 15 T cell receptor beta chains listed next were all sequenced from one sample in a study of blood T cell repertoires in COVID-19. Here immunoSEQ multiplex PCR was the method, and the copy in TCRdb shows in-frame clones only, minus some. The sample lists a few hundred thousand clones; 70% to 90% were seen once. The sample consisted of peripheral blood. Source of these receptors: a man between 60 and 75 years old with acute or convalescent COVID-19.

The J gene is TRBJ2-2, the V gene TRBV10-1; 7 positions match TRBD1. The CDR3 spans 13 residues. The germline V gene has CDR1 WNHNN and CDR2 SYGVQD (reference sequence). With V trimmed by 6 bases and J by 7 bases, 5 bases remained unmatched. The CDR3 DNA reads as TGCGCCAGCAGGACAGGGCGAGGCGGGGAGCTGTTTTTT. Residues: CASRTGRGGELFF.

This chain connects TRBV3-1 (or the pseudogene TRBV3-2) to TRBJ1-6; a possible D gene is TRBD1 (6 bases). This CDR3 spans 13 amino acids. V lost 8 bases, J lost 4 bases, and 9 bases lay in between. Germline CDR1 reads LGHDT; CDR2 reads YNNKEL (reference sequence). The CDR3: CASGQSYNSPLHF. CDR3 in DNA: TGTGCCAGCGGACAGTCGTATAATTCACCCCTCCACTTT.

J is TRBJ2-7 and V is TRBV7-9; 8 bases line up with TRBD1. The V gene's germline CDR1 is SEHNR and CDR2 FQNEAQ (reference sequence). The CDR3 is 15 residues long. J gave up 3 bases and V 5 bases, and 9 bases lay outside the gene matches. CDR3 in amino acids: CASSVERTGNYEQYF. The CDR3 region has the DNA TGTGCCAGCAGCGTAGAAAGGACAGGGAACTACGAGCAGTACTTC.

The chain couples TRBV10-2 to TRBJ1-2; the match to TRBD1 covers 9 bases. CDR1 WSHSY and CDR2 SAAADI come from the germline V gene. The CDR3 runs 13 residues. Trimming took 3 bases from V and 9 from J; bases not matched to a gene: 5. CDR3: CASSETQGARYTF. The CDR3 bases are TGCGCCAGCAGTGAAACACAGGGGGCTCGCTACACCTTC.

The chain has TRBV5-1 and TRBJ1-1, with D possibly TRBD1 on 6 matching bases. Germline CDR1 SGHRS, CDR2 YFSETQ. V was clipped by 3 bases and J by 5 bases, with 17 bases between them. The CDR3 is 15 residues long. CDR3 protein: CASSSGILGGTEAFF. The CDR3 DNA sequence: TGCGCCAGCAGCTCCGGCATACTAGGGGGAACTGAAGCTTTCTTT.

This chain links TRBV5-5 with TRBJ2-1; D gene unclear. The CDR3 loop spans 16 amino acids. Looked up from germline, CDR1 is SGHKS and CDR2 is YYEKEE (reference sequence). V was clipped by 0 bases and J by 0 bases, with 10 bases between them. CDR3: CASSLGAVYSYNEQFF. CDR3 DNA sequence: TGTGCCAGCAGCTTGGGGGCTGTCTACTCCTACAATGAGCAGTTCTTC.

The CDR3 spells CASSSTGLVTEAFF. In DNA, the CDR3 is TGTGCCAGCAGCTCGACAGGGTTGGTCACCGAAGCTTTCTTT. The chain has TRBV7-3 and TRBJ1-1; 7 bases map to TRBD1. The CDR3 runs 14 residues. Germline V gene sequence: CDR1 SGHTA, CDR2 FQGTGA. V lost 4 bases and J lost 8; bases outside the gene matches: 10.

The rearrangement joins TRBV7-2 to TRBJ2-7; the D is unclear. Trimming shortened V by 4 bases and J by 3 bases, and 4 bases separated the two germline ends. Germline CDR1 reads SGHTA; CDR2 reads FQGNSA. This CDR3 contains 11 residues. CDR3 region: CASSSLYEQYF. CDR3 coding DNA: TGTGCCAGCAGCTCCCTCTACGAGCAGTACTTC.

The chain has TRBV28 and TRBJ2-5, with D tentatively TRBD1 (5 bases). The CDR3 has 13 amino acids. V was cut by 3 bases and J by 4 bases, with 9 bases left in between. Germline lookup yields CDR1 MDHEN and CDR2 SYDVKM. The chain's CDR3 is CASSLWQGETQYF. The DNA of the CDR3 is TGTGCCAGCAGTTTGTGGCAGGGAGAGACCCAGTACTTC.

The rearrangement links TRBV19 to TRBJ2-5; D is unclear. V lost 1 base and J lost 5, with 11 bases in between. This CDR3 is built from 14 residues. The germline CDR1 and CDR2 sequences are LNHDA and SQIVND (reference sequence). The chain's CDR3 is CASSIGLRRETQYF. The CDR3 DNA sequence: TGTGCCAGTAGTATAGGGTTGAGGCGGGAGACCCAGTACTTC.

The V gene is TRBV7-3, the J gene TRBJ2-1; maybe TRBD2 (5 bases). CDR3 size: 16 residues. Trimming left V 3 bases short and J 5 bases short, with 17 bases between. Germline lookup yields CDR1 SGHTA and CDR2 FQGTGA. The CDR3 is CASSLVSGAGDNEQFF. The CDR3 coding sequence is TGTGCCAGCAGCTTGGTGAGCGGCGCTGGTGACAATGAGCAGTTCTTC. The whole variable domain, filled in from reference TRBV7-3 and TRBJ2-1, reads GAGVSQTPSNKVTEKGKYVELRCDPISGHTALYWYRQSLGQGPEFLIYFQGTGAADDSGLPNDRFFAVRPEGSVSTLKIQRTERGDSAVYLCASSLVSGAGDNEQFFGPGTRLTVL.

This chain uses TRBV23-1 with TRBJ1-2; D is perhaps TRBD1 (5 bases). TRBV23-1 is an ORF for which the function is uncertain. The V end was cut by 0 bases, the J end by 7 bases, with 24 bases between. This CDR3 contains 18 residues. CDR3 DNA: TGCGCCAGCAGTCAATCCAGTCCAACAACCGGGACTAAGGGTGGCTACACCTTC. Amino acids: CASSQSSPTTGTKGGYTF.

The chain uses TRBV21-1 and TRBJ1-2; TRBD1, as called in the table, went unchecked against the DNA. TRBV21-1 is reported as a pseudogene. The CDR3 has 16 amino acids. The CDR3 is CASSKVEAGDIRGYTF. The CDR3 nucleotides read TGTGCCAGCAGCAAAGTTGAAGCAGGGGACATTAGGGGCTACACCTTC.

This CDR3 is CASSPSRRTGGTEAFF. DNA of the CDR3: TGTGCCAGCAGTCCCTCAAGACGGACAGGCGGGACTGAAGCTTTCTTT. The J gene is TRBJ1-1, the V gene TRBV6-2 or TRBV6-3, with TRBD1 matching 7 bases. CDR3 length equals 16 residues. The germline V gene has CDR1 MNHEY and CDR2 SVGEGT. Trimming removed 5 bases from V and 5 bases from J; junction bases left unmatched: 14.

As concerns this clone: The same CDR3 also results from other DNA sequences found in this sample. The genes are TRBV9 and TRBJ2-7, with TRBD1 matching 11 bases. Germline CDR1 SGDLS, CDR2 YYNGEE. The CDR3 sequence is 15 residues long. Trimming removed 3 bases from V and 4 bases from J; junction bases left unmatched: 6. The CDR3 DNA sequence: TGTGCCAGCAGCGCCGGGACAGGGGGTCCTTACGAGCAGTACTTC. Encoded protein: CASSAGTGGPYEQYF.